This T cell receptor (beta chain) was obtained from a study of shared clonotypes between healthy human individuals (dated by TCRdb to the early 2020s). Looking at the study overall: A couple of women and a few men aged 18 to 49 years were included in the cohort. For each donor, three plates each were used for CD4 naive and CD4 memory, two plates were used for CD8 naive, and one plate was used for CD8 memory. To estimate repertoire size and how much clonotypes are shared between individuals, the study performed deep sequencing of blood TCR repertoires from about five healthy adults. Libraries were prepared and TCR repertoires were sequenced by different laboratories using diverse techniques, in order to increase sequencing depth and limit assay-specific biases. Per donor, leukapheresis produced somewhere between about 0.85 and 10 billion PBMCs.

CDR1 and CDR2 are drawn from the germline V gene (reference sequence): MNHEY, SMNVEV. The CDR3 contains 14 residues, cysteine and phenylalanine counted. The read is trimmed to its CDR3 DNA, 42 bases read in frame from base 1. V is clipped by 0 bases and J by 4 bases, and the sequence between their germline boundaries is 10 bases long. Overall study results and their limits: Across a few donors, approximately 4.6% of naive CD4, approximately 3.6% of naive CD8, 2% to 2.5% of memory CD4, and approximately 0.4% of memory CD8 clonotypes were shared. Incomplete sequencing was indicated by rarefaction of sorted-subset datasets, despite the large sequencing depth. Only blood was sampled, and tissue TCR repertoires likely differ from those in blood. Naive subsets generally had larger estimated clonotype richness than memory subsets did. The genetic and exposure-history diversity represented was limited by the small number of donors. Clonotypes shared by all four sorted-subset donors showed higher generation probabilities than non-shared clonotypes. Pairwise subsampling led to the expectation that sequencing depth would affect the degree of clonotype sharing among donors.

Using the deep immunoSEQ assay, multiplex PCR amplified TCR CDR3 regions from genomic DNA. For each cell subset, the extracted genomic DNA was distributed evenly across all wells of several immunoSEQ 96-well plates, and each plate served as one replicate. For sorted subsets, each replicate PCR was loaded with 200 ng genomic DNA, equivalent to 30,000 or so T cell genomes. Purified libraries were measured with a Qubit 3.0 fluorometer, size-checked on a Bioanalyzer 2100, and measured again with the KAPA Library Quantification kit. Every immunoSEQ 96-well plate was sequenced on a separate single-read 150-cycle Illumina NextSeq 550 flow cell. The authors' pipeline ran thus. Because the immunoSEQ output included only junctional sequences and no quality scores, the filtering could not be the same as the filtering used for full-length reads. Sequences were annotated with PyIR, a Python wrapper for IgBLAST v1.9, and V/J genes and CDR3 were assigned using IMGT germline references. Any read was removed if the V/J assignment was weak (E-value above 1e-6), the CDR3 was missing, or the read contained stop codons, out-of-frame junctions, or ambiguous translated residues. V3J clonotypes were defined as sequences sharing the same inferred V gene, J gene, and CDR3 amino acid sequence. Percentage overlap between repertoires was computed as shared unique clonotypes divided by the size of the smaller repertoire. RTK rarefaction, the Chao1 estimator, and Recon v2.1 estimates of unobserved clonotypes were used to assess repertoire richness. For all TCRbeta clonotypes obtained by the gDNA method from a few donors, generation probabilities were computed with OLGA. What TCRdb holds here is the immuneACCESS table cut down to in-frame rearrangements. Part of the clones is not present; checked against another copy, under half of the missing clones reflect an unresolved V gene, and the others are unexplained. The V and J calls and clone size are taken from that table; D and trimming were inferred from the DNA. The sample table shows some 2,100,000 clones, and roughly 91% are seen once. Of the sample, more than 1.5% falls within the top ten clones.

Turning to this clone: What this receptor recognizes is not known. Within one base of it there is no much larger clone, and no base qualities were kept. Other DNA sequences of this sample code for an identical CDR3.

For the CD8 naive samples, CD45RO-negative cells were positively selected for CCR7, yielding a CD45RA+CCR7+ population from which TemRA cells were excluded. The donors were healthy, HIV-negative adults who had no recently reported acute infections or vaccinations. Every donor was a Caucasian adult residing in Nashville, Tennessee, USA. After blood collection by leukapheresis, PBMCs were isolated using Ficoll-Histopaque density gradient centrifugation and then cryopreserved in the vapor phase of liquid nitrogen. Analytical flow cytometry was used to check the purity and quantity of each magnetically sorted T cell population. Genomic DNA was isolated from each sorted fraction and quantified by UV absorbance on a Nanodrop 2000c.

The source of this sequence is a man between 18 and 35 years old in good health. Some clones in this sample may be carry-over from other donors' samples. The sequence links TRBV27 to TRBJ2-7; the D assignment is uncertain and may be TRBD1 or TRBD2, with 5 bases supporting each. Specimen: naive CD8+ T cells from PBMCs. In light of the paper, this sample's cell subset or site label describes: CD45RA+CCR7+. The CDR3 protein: CASSLSRGRYEQYF. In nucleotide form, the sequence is TGTGCCAGCAGTTTATCGAGGGGCAGATACGAGCAGTACTTC.